The 3 T cell receptor beta chains below come from one sample, sequenced in a study of cytomegalovirus exposure and HLA in healthy donors. PCR was performed using 60 Vbeta and 13 Jbeta primers. Clones were read by immunoSEQ multiplex PCR, and TCRdb kept only the in-frame ones, dropping some. This table has about 160,000 clones, around 90% appearing once. Input material: PBMCs. Receptor source: a woman aged 30 to 39 in good health and CMV-seronegative.

This sequence joins TRBV19 and TRBJ1-5, with 8 bases fitting TRBD1. CDR3 size: 17 residues. CDR1 and CDR2 from the germline V gene are LNHDA and SQIVND (reference sequence). V was pared by 5 bases and J by 0 bases, with 9 bases of the junction left unmatched. Written as DNA, the CDR3 is TGTGCCAGTAGTGGGTTTGGACAGGGTATTAGCAATCAGCCCCAGCATTTT. Encoded protein: CASSGFGQGISNQPQHF.

The J gene is TRBJ2-3, the V gene TRBV4-3; D unresolved. Looked up from germline, CDR1 is LGHNA and CDR2 is YSLEER. V was clipped by 1 base and J by 4 bases, with 9 bases between them. The CDR3 has 14 amino acids. DNA for the CDR3: TGCGCCAGCAGCCAAGTAGTGCTTTCAGATACGCAGTATTTT. Encoded protein: CASSQVVLSDTQYF.

The chain recombines TRBV7-8 with TRBJ2-1, with 9 nucleotides matching TRBD2. The CDR3 sequence is 16 residues long. Germline CDR1 SGHVS, CDR2 FQNEAQ. J gave up 5 bases and V 5 bases, and 10 bases lay outside the gene matches. CDR3: CASSIQISGRDNEQFF. The CDR3 coding sequence is TGTGCCAGCAGCATCCAAATTAGCGGGAGAGACAATGAGCAGTTCTTC. Supplemented by reference TRBV7-8 and TRBJ2-1, the full variable domain reads GAGVSQSPRYKVAKRGQDVALRCDPISGHVSLFWYQQALGQGPEFLTYFQNEAQLDKSGLPSDRFFAERPEGSVSTLKIQRTQQEDSAVYLCASSIQISGRDNEQFFGPGTRLTVL.